Below are 25 T cell receptor beta chains sequenced from a single sample in a study of blood T cell repertoires in COVID-19. Some clones are missing from TCRdb's copy, which holds only in-frame ones; the method was immunoSEQ multiplex PCR. The sample comprises 55,000 to 80,000 clones, around 82% of which are singletons, and roughly 6.8% rests with the top ten. Material: peripheral blood. The receptor set was obtained from a human donor in a cohort sampled during active COVID-19.

The V and J genes are TRBV5-6 and TRBJ2-2; no firm D call. The CDR3 length is 14 residues. Germline V gives CDR1 SGHDT, CDR2 YYEEEE. Trimming cost V 0 bases and J 6 bases, with 9 bases left between them. CDR3 in DNA: TGTGCCAGCAGCTTGGGAGGCCCCGCCGGGGAGCTGTTTTTT. It encodes CASSLGGPAGELFF.

This rearrangement joins TRBV15 to TRBJ1-5; D is uncertain. V shed 0 bases and J shed 2 bases, with 8 bases lying between them. The CDR3 loop spans 15 amino acids. Germline lookup yields CDR1 LNHNV and CDR2 YYDKDF (reference sequence). This chain's CDR3 is CATSRDSGGNQPQHF. CDR3 nucleotide sequence: TGTGCCACCAGCAGAGATTCAGGTGGCAATCAGCCCCAGCATTTT.

V gene TRBV7-8 combines with J gene TRBJ1-5, with 7 bases matching TRBD1. The V and J ends lost 5 bases and 0 bases, in that order; junction bases with no gene match: 7. Looked up from germline, CDR1 is SGHVS and CDR2 is FQNEAQ. The CDR3 spans 16 residues. The CDR3: CASSLRQGYSNQPQHF. Written as DNA, the CDR3 is TGTGCCAGCAGCCTCCGACAGGGCTATAGCAATCAGCCCCAGCATTTT.

The chain is built from TRBV20-1 and TRBJ2-7, with 7 bases matching TRBD2. With 6 bases clipped from V and 2 bases from J, the junction kept 13 bases outside the gene matches. The CDR3 loop spans 15 amino acids. CDR1 and CDR2 from the germline V gene are DFQATT and SNEGSKA (reference sequence). CDR3 coding DNA: TGCAGTGCGAGTACCCCGGGACTACCAACCTACGAGCAGTACTTC. Translated: CSASTPGLPTYEQYF.

This clone was seen a handful of times. This chain uses TRBV5-4 with TRBJ2-5; 13 bases align to TRBD2. The J segment lost 3 bases and the V segment lost 4 bases, leaving 3 bases of the junction unmatched. From germline, CDR1 is SGHNT and CDR2 YYREEE (reference sequence). This CDR3 is built from 15 residues. The CDR3: CASSPGLAGEETQYF. The DNA of the CDR3 is TGTGCCAGCAGCCCCGGACTAGCGGGGGAAGAGACCCAGTACTTC. Looking up the rest from reference TRBV5-4 and TRBJ2-5 gives the full variable domain: ETGVTQSPTHLIKTRGQQVTLRCSSQSGHNTVSWYQQALGQGPQFIFQYYREEENGRGNFPPRFSGLQFPNYSSELNVNALELDDSALYLCASSPGLAGEETQYFGPGTRLLVL.

The rearrangement joins TRBV24-1 to TRBJ2-1, with a possible D match to TRBD1 (6 bases). In germline, CDR1 is KGHDR, CDR2 SFDVKD. Trimming took 2 bases from V and 12 from J, leaving 13 bases between them. The CDR3 length is 13 residues. In DNA, the CDR3 is TGTGCCACCAGTGATTCCAGGGGTGTGGGGCAGTTCTTC. This encodes CATSDSRGVGQFF.

This clone was counted a single time. The chain recombines TRBV9 with TRBJ1-2; a weak D match, TRBD1 (6 bases). The germline CDR1 and CDR2 sequences are SGDLS and YYNGEE. The CDR3 has 15 amino acids. The germline V and J ends were trimmed by 3 bases and 0 bases, with 12 bases remaining between them. The CDR3 DNA is TGTGCCAGCAGCGCGCAGGGGTTCGCTAACTATGGCTACACCTTC. Its translation is CASSAQGFANYGYTF.

The CDR3 region has the DNA TGTGCCAGCAGCCCAAGCTATTCAATAGAGACCCAGTACTTC. Its protein product is CASSPSYSIETQYF. The chain uses TRBV7-8 and TRBJ2-5; D gene uncertain. The V and J ends lost 5 bases and 4 bases respectively, with 14 bases between them. The CDR3 contains 14 residues. Germline CDR1 SGHVS, CDR2 FQNEAQ.

This clone turned up a few times. CDR3 loop: CASSARFNYGYTF. CDR3 bases: TGTGCCAGCAGTGCTAGGTTTAACTATGGCTACACCTTC. V gene TRBV2 combines with J gene TRBJ1-2; no clear D. The CDR3 spans 13 residues. V lost 4 bases, J lost 1 base, and 7 bases lay in between. Germline V gene lookup returns CDR1 SNHLY and CDR2 FYNNEI.

The V and J genes are TRBV27 and TRBJ1-4; the match to TRBD1 covers 10 bases. J gave up 7 bases and V 5 bases, and 4 bases lay outside the gene matches. The CDR3 runs to 14 residues. Germline values: CDR1 MNHEY, CDR2 SMNVEV (reference sequence). This chain's CDR3 is CASSDRGPGEKLFF. CDR3 in DNA: TGTGCCAGCAGTGACAGGGGGCCGGGTGAAAAACTGTTTTTT.

V is TRBV24-1 and J is TRBJ1-5; D is unresolved. Trimming took 3 bases from V and 9 from J, leaving 8 bases between them. The CDR3 totals 12 residues. In germline, CDR1 is KGHDR, CDR2 SFDVKD. The CDR3 bases are TGTGCCACCAGTGATGCGGAGGGGCCCCAGCATTTT. Its protein product is CATSDAEGPQHF.

V is TRBV11-2 and J is TRBJ1-6; no clear D. The V and J ends lost 5 bases and 0 bases respectively, with 11 bases between them. Looked up from germline, CDR1 is SGHAT and CDR2 is FQNNGV. The length of the CDR3 is 16 residues. The CDR3 region has the DNA TGTGCCAGCAGCCCGCTTCGGAGCTCCTATAATTCACCCCTCCACTTT. It encodes CASSPLRSSYNSPLHF.

V is TRBV11-2 and J is TRBJ2-2; no clear D gene. Germline CDR1 reads SGHAT; CDR2 reads FQNNGV. The germline V and J ends were trimmed by 3 bases and 2 bases, with 4 bases remaining between them. The CDR3 length is 13 residues. The CDR3 bases are TGTGCCAGCAGCTTCTACAACACCGGGGAGCTGTTTTTT. Translation: CASSFYNTGELFF. The full variable domain, in which reference TRBV11-2 and TRBJ2-2 provide the parts outside the CDR3, is EAGVAQSPRYKIIEKRQSVAFWCNPISGHATLYWYQQILGQGPKLLIQFQNNGVVDDSQLPKDRFSAERLKGVDSTLKIQPAKLEDSAVYLCASSFYNTGELFFGEGSRLTVL.

This clone appeared a single time. The chain employs TRBV21-1 and TRBJ2-7; the table names TRBD1, a call not compared with the DNA. TRBV21-1 is a listed pseudogene. The CDR3 covers 11 residues. The CDR3 DNA reads as TGTGCCAGCCCGCCCGGGGAAGGGGGCCCCTTC. This gives the protein CASPPGEGGPF.

The chain joins TRBV6-6 to TRBJ1-2; TRBD1 aligns across 7 bases. With 6 bases clipped from V and 3 bases from J, the junction kept 4 bases outside the gene matches. The germline gives CDR1 MNHNY, CDR2 SVGAGI (reference sequence). This CDR3 is 13 amino acids long. The chain's CDR3 is CASSATGDYGYTF. The DNA for the CDR3 is TGTGCCAGCAGCGCTACAGGGGACTATGGCTACACCTTC.

The rearrangement uses TRBV25-1 and TRBJ1-3; D is undetermined. V was trimmed by 1 base and J by 0 bases, leaving 10 bases between them. The CDR3 has 16 residues. Germline V gene sequence: CDR1 MGHDK, CDR2 SYGVNS. CDR3 in amino acids: CASSEWRRVSGNTIYF. The CDR3 DNA is TGTGCCAGCAGTGAATGGAGGAGAGTCTCTGGAAACACCATATATTTT.

The chain is built from TRBV2 and TRBJ2-3, with 15 bases aligning to TRBD2. V gave up 2 bases and J gave up 4 bases; unmatched junction bases: 13. Germline CDR1 reads SNHLY; CDR2 reads FYNNEI. There are 20 residues in the CDR3. Here the CDR3 DNA reads TGTGCCAGCAGTGAATGGGGGACTAGCGGGAGGTTGGTCAAATCAGATACGCAGTATTTT. Translating gives CASSEWGTSGRLVKSDTQYF. The full variable domain, completed using reference TRBV2 and TRBJ2-3, is EPEVTQTPSHQVTQMGQEVILRCVPISNHLYFYWYRQILGQKVEFLVSFYNNEISEKSEIFDDQFSVERPDGSNFTLKIRSTKLEDSAMYFCASSEWGTSGRLVKSDTQYFGPGTRLTVL.

The J gene is TRBJ1-5, the V gene TRBV6-1; 8 bases are shared with TRBD1. The length of the CDR3 is 15 residues. In germline, CDR1 is MNHNS, CDR2 SASEGT. The trim removed 2 bases at V and 4 bases at J, leaving 4 bases unmatched. The chain's CDR3 is CASSESRTGNQPQHF. DNA of the CDR3: TGTGCCAGCAGTGAATCCCGGACAGGGAATCAGCCCCAGCATTTT.

The J gene is TRBJ1-1, the V gene TRBV2, with TRBD1 as a possible D gene (6 bases). Germline V gene data show CDR1 as SNHLY and CDR2 as FYNNEI. The CDR3 has 15 amino acids. Trimming shortened V by 6 bases and J by 1 base, and 15 bases separated the two germline ends. Here the CDR3 DNA reads TGTGCCAGCAGAAGCACAGGGATGGGGAACACTGAAGCTTTCTTT. Translated: CASRSTGMGNTEAFF.

This rearrangement joins TRBV6-5 to TRBJ2-5, with 8 nucleotides matching TRBD1. Unmatched junction bases numbered 5, after V lost 0 bases and J lost 2 bases. CDR1 and CDR2 (germline): MNHEY, SVGAGI. There are 16 residues in the CDR3. The CDR3: CASSYSITGGQETQYF. The DNA of the CDR3 is TGTGCCAGCAGTTACTCCATTACAGGGGGTCAAGAGACCCAGTACTTC.

The V and J genes are TRBV5-1 and TRBJ2-2; D might be TRBD1 (6 bases). The ends were cut back, 6 bases at V and 4 bases at J, with 16 bases in the middle. The length of the CDR3 is 15 residues. Germline CDR1 reads SGHRS; CDR2 reads YFSETQ. The CDR3: CASKQGQTLTGELFF. The CDR3 DNA sequence: TGCGCCAGCAAACAAGGACAGACACTCACCGGGGAGCTGTTTTTT.

The chain employs TRBV28 and TRBJ1-4; D gene ambiguous. V lost 2 bases and J lost 0, with 7 bases in between. This CDR3 is built from 15 residues. Germline V gene lookup returns CDR1 MDHEN and CDR2 SYDVKM. CDR3 loop: CASSLGRTTNEKLFF. CDR3 DNA: TGTGCCAGCAGTTTAGGCAGGACAACTAATGAAAAACTGTTTTTT.

J is TRBJ1-1 and V is TRBV7-8; possibly TRBD1 for D (5 bases). Germline CDR1 is SGHVS and CDR2 is FQNEAQ. This CDR3 spans 15 amino acids. V gave up 7 bases and J gave up 1 base, with 16 bases separating them. CDR3 sequence (DNA): TGTGCCAGCAATGGCCCAGGGTTGCAGAACACTGAAGCTTTCTTT. Translation gives CASNGPGLQNTEAFF. Full variable domain (missing parts from reference TRBV7-8 and TRBJ1-1): GAGVSQSPRYKVAKRGQDVALRCDPISGHVSLFWYQQALGQGPEFLTYFQNEAQLDKSGLPSDRFFAERPEGSVSTLKIQRTQQEDSAVYLCASNGPGLQNTEAFFGQGTRLTVV.

This chain uses TRBV6-1 with TRBJ1-1, with TRBD1 as a possible D gene (6 bases). V lost 2 bases, J lost 4 bases, and 8 bases lay in between. The CDR3 sequence is 13 residues long. Germline V gene lookup returns CDR1 MNHNS and CDR2 SASEGT. CDR3: CASSEQGSTEAFF. DNA for the CDR3: TGTGCCAGCAGTGAACAGGGGAGCACTGAAGCTTTCTTT.

This clone has only one observation. Additional DNA sequences in this sample encode the identical CDR3. The genes are TRBV12-3 or TRBV12-4 and TRBJ1-1; TRBD1 aligns across 9 bases. The CDR3 runs to 13 residues. V shed 4 bases and J 4 bases; nucleotides not matched to a gene: 1. CDR3: CASSSDRGTEAFF. The CDR3 region has the DNA TGTGCCAGCAGTTCGGACAGGGGCACTGAAGCTTTCTTT.